Below are 32 T cell receptor beta chains sequenced from a single sample in a study of CD8+ T cells in alopecia areata. Investigators isolated RNA and reverse transcribed it into cDNA to act as the sequencing template. Method: immunoSEQ multiplex PCR; TCRdb's copy keeps in-frame clones and lacks some. The sample consists of about 5,900 clones, roughly three fifths of them appearing once. Punch biopsies of lesional scalp, plus peripheral blood, were taken from alopecia areata patients. Sequenced sample: skin. Receptors were obtained from a human donor with alopecia areata.

CDR3 in amino acids: CASSLGTDEQYF. CDR3 nucleotides: TGTGCCAGCAGCTTAGGGACAGACGAGCAGTACTTC. The chain combines TRBV7-6 with TRBJ2-7; weak D call: TRBD1 (6 bases). Deletions cut 1 base from V and 5 bases from J, with 6 bases between. This CDR3 is built from 12 residues. Per the germline V gene, CDR1 is SGHVS and CDR2 is FNYEAQ.

The table lists this clone with a count of one. The same CDR3 is also encoded by other DNA sequences in this sample. The V gene is TRBV23-1, the J gene TRBJ1-1; no clear D. TRBV23-1 is an open reading frame, and its role is uncertain. The length of the CDR3 is 17 residues. V lost 0 bases and J 0 bases, leaving 14 bases between the germline ends. CDR3 nucleotide sequence: TGCGCCAGCAGTCAATCCCCCCCTTCAACGATGAACACTGAAGCTTTCTTT. It encodes CASSQSPPSTMNTEAFF.

The chain is built from TRBV6-4 and TRBJ2-5; TRBD1 agrees at 9 bases. Germline V CDR1 and CDR2: MRHNA, SNTAGT. The length of the CDR3 is 13 residues. The V and J ends lost 9 bases and 5 bases, in that order; junction bases with no gene match: 7. CDR3 bases: TGTGCCAGTCCCGGGACAGGGTCGGAGACCCAGTACTTC. It specifies CASPGTGSETQYF.

The CDR3 nucleotides are TGCGCCAGCTCAGGCGACCAAGAGACCCAGTACTTC. Amino acids: CASSGDQETQYF. This sequence joins TRBV5-1 and TRBJ2-5; D unclear. CDR1 is SGHRS and CDR2 is YFSETQ in the germline V gene. V gave up 7 bases and J gave up 0 bases, with 7 bases separating them. The CDR3 consists of 12 residues. Supplemented by reference TRBV5-1 and TRBJ2-5, the full variable domain reads KAGVTQTPRYLIKTRGQQVTLSCSPISGHRSVSWYQQTPGQGLQFLFEYFSETQRNKGNFPGRFSGRQFSNSRSEMNVSTLELGDSALYLCASSGDQETQYFGPGTRLLVL.

V is TRBV5-1 and J is TRBJ1-1; TRBD1 might be the D (5 bases). CDR3 size: 16 residues. Between the trimmed V and J ends, which lost 1 base and 1 base, there was a span of 14 bases. Per germline, CDR1 SGHRS and CDR2 YFSETQ. DNA for the CDR3: TGCGCCAGCAGCTTGCTTCCGGGACGGGGGAACACTGAAGCTTTCTTT. Translation gives CASSLLPGRGNTEAFF.

This clone rates as medium-sized. This chain joins TRBV4-1 and TRBJ1-1; 7 nucleotides line up with TRBD1. The CDR3 sequence is 16 residues long. Germline CDR1 MGHRA, CDR2 YSYEKL. J gave up 5 bases and V 4 bases, and 13 bases lay outside the gene matches. The CDR3 DNA follows: TGCGCCAGCAGCCTCAGGACAGGCCCTCGGAGGACTGAAGCTTTCTTT. Translating it yields CASSLRTGPRRTEAFF.

This clone was found a few times. This chain joins TRBV5-1 and TRBJ2-2; 11 bases line up with TRBD1. CDR1 is SGHRS and CDR2 is YFSETQ in the germline V gene. Losses at the gene ends were 4 bases for V and 5 bases for J; bases not matched to a gene: 4. The CDR3 consists of 15 residues. The CDR3 loop is CASSAGQGETGELFF. The CDR3 DNA reads TGCGCCAGCAGCGCGGGACAGGGGGAGACCGGGGAGCTGTTTTTT.

The chain recombines TRBV14 with TRBJ1-1; TRBD1 aligns across 8 bases. The CDR3 runs to 14 residues. Germline values: CDR1 SGHDN, CDR2 FVKESK. Unmatched junction bases numbered 2, after V lost 4 bases and J lost 1 base. CDR3 coding DNA: TGTGCCAGCAGCCCCCAGGGGGCGAACACTGAAGCTTTCTTT. Translating gives CASSPQGANTEAFF.

In regard to this clone: Compared with germline, one end of the junction differs, possibly owing to a read error. This sample includes further DNA sequences coding for the same CDR3. The V call is TRBV23-1, the J call TRBJ2-2; D is ambiguous. TRBV23-1 is identified as an open reading frame with a role that is uncertain. The CDR3 is 18 residues long. CDR3 sequence (DNA): TGCGCTAGCAGTCACCGTCCTGGACCTCCCGGAGTGGCCGGGGAGCTGTTTTTT. Its protein is CASSHRPGPPGVAGELFF.

V usage is TRBV18 and J usage is TRBJ2-7, with D possibly being TRBD1 (6 bases). The germline CDR1 and CDR2 sequences are KGHSH and LQKENI. V shed 6 bases and J shed 3 bases, with 15 bases lying between them. CDR3 length: 14 residues. The CDR3 DNA reads as TGTGCCAGCTCCATTCCGGGACAAGACTACGAGCAGTACTTC. As protein: CASSIPGQDYEQYF.

The V and J genes are TRBV5-1 and TRBJ2-5; D is perhaps TRBD2 (5 bases). The CDR3 covers 14 residues. V lost 0 bases, J lost 2 bases, and 8 bases lay in between. The germline CDR1 and CDR2 sequences are SGHRS and YFSETQ. The CDR3 bases are TGCGCCAGCAGCTTGGGACGGGGACAAGAGACCCAGTACTTC. Translated: CASSLGRGQETQYF.

This chain uses TRBV5-4 with TRBJ1-4, with TRBD1 matching 8 bases. The J segment lost 7 bases and the V segment lost 4 bases, leaving 6 bases of the junction unmatched. Germline loops: CDR1 SGHNT, CDR2 YYREEE (reference sequence). The CDR3 length is 14 residues. The CDR3 sequence: CASSRQGAVEKLFF. The CDR3 DNA reads TGTGCCAGCAGCCGGCAGGGGGCAGTTGAAAAACTGTTTTTT. Combining the CDR3 with reference TRBV5-4 and TRBJ1-4 gives the whole variable domain ETGVTQSPTHLIKTRGQQVTLRCSSQSGHNTVSWYQQALGQGPQFIFQYYREEENGRGNFPPRFSGLQFPNYSSELNVNALELDDSALYLCASSRQGAVEKLFFGSGTQLSVL.

The genes are TRBV29-1 and TRBJ1-1; no definite D call. Trimming took off 4 bases at V and 3 bases at J, with 6 bases between the two ends. This CDR3 has 11 residues. CDR1 is SQVTM, CDR2 ANQGSEA, per germline. The CDR3 nucleotides are TGCAGCGTTGGTAGGTACACTGAAGCTTTCTTT. Its protein product is CSVGRYTEAFF.

V and J are TRBV19 and TRBJ1-1, with unresolved D. Trimming shortened V by 2 bases and J by 2 bases, and 6 bases separated the two germline ends. CDR3 size: 13 residues. Germline V gives CDR1 LNHDA, CDR2 SQIVND (reference sequence). CDR3 region: CASSISPNTEAFF. CDR3 nucleotide sequence: TGTGCCAGTAGTATAAGTCCCAACACTGAAGCTTTCTTT.

The V call is TRBV5-8, the J call TRBJ2-1, with 9 bases matching TRBD1. CDR3 length: 15 residues. With 3 bases clipped from V and 4 bases from J, the junction kept 5 bases outside the gene matches. Germline CDR1 SGHTS, CDR2 YDEGEE. This CDR3 reads CASSWWTGVYNEQFF. The CDR3 DNA reads as TGTGCCAGCAGCTGGTGGACAGGGGTGTACAATGAGCAGTTCTTC.

V and J are TRBV18 and TRBJ1-1; D ambiguous. V lost 1 base and J lost 2, with 8 bases in between. Germline assignment: CDR1 KGHSH and CDR2 LQKENI. The CDR3 runs to 14 residues. The chain's CDR3 is CASSPRPDNTEAFF. CDR3 in DNA: TGTGCCAGCTCACCACGGCCCGATAACACTGAAGCTTTCTTT.

This chain connects TRBV7-6 to TRBJ1-1; D not certain. CDR1 is SGHVS and CDR2 is FNYEAQ in the germline V gene. Trimming took off 5 bases at V and 4 bases at J, with 8 bases between the two ends. The CDR3 covers 12 residues. The DNA of the CDR3 is TGTGCCAGCAGCCCCGTCCGCACTGAAGCTTTCTTT. It is translated as CASSPVRTEAFF.

This clone was detected a few times. The V call is TRBV19, the J call TRBJ1-5, with D perhaps TRBD1 (5 bases). The length of the CDR3 is 16 residues. Trimming removed 2 bases from V and 1 base from J, with 12 bases in between. From germline, CDR1 is LNHDA and CDR2 SQIVND (reference sequence). CDR3 sequence (DNA): TGTGCCAGTAGTATATTAAGGGGACGGAGCAATCAGCCCCAGCATTTT. Protein sequence: CASSILRGRSNQPQHF.

The chain carries TRBV10-3 and TRBJ2-5; a weak D match, TRBD1 (6 bases). The better agreement between TRBJ2-7 and the DNA end casts doubt on the J call. Germline-derived CDR1 and CDR2 are ENHRY and SYGVKD. CDR3 length: 16 amino acids. In DNA, the CDR3 is TGTGCCATCAGTGGCCCCCAGCAGGGGAGCTCCTACGAGCAGTACTTC. It specifies CAISGPQQGSSYEQYF.

The V and J genes are TRBV18 and TRBJ2-3; perhaps TRBD2 as D (6 bases). Trimming stripped 6 bases from V and 5 bases from J, with 21 bases between. The CDR3 has 16 residues. Germline CDR1 is KGHSH and CDR2 is LQKENI. The DNA of the CDR3 is TGTGCCAGCTCGCCTACCTCTAGCGCTGTCCAAGATACGCAGTATTTT. This codes for CASSPTSSAVQDTQYF.

The J gene is TRBJ2-7, the V gene TRBV5-8, with D maybe TRBD2 (5 bases). CDR1 and CDR2 (germline): SGHTS, YDEGEE. The CDR3 is 14 residues long. The V gene lost 3 bases and the J gene lost 2 bases, with 12 bases spanning the gap. The CDR3, as DNA: TGTGCCAGCAGCTCGACGCAGACTACCTACGAGCAGTACTTC. Amino acid sequence: CASSSTQTTYEQYF.

The chain carries TRBV7-2 and TRBJ2-3; D may be TRBD1 (5 bases). The CDR3 consists of 15 residues. The V end lost 8 bases, the J end lost 0 bases, and 15 bases lay between the germline ends. Per the germline V gene, CDR1 is SGHTA and CDR2 is FQGNSA. The CDR3 sequence is CASSQDMFSTDTQYF. The DNA for the CDR3 is TGTGCCAGCTCACAGGACATGTTCAGCACAGATACGCAGTATTTT.

The gene calls are TRBV28 and TRBJ1-2, with TRBD1 as a possible D gene (6 bases). The CDR3 is 15 residues long. Germline V gene sequence: CDR1 MDHEN, CDR2 SYDVKM. Deletions cut 5 bases from V and 0 bases from J, with 13 bases between. CDR3: CASSPPGTPNYGYTF. In nucleotides, the CDR3 is TGTGCCAGCAGTCCCCCCGGGACACCTAACTATGGCTACACCTTC.

This sequence joins TRBV5-6 and TRBJ2-3; a possible D gene is TRBD1 (5 bases). Trimming removed 3 bases from V and 6 bases from J, with 14 bases in between. CDR1 is SGHDT and CDR2 is YYEEEE in the germline V gene. This CDR3 spans 14 amino acids. CDR3 in DNA: TGTGCCAGCAGCTACAATTTTAGGGGTGATACGCAGTATTTT. Translated: CASSYNFRGDTQYF.

The rearrangement joins TRBV5-6 to TRBJ2-7; D is unresolved. The length of the CDR3 is 14 residues. V lost 4 bases and J lost 0, with 11 bases in between. Germline CDR1 is SGHDT and CDR2 is YYEEEE. For the CDR3, the DNA is TGTGCCAGCAGCCAGCCGGCCCGCTCCTACGAGCAGTACTTC. Residues: CASSQPARSYEQYF.

The chain recombines TRBV7-9 with TRBJ1-4; tentative D call: TRBD1 (6 bases). Germline V gene lookup returns CDR1 SEHNR and CDR2 FQNEAQ (reference sequence). The CDR3 is made up of 14 amino acids. V lost 5 bases, J lost 6 bases, and 13 bases lay in between. Written as DNA, the CDR3 is TGTGCCAGCAGCCGGGGGGCCATGGATGAAAAACTGTTTTTT. It codes for CASSRGAMDEKLFF.

J is TRBJ1-2 and V is TRBV5-4; no definite D call. V was trimmed by 4 bases and J by 8 bases, leaving 12 bases between them. Per the germline V gene, CDR1 is SGHNT and CDR2 is YYREEE (reference sequence). The CDR3 has 12 residues. The CDR3 sequence: CASSLTSYGYTF. The CDR3 DNA sequence: TGTGCCAGCAGCCTGACAAGCTACGGCTACACCTTC.

This clone occurred a few times. V gene TRBV7-3 combines with J gene TRBJ2-1; possible D gene TRBD2, 5 bases. CDR1 and CDR2 (germline): SGHTA, FQGTGA. This CDR3 has 13 residues. Trimming stripped 6 bases from V and 3 bases from J, with 9 bases between. The CDR3 DNA reads TGTGCCAGCAGTACCGGGGACTACAATGAGCAGTTCTTC. Translated, it gives CASSTGDYNEQFF.

This clone was detected only a few times. The chain recombines TRBV6-5 with TRBJ1-4; 7 bases line up with TRBD1. Germline lookup yields CDR1 MNHEY and CDR2 SVGAGI. The CDR3 has 13 amino acids. The ends lost 8 bases at V and 5 bases at J; junction bases unmatched: 5. The CDR3: CASGDRANEKLFF. Here the CDR3 DNA reads TGTGCCAGCGGCGACAGGGCCAATGAAAAACTGTTTTTT.

This chain uses TRBV4-1 with TRBJ2-5; 8 bases are a match to TRBD2. The CDR3 is 17 residues long. V lost 0 bases and J lost 2; bases outside the gene matches: 8. Per the germline V gene, CDR1 is MGHRA and CDR2 is YSYEKL. CDR3 region: CASSQDPPTSVQETQYF. CDR3 coding DNA: TGCGCCAGCAGCCAAGACCCCCCGACTAGCGTACAAGAGACCCAGTACTTC.

The J gene is TRBJ1-3, the V gene TRBV19, with TRBD1 identical over 7 bases. After removal of 10 bases from V and 0 bases from J, the junction contained 12 bases not matched to a gene. Germline CDR1 LNHDA, CDR2 SQIVND (reference sequence). The CDR3 runs to 16 residues. The CDR3 coding sequence is TGTGCCACCTCCGGGACAGATTCGAGCTCTGGAAACACCATATATTTT. Translated, it gives CATSGTDSSSGNTIYF.

The chain links TRBV4-1 to TRBJ1-4; D remains unclear. Germline lookup yields CDR1 MGHRA and CDR2 YSYEKL. This CDR3 spans 17 amino acids. The germline V and J ends were trimmed by 2 bases and 3 bases, with 16 bases remaining between them. CDR3 sequence: CASSQIDMGLSNEKLFF. CDR3 coding DNA: TGCGCCAGCAGCCAAATAGATATGGGATTGTCTAATGAAAAACTGTTTTTT.